This TCR beta chain derives from a study of CD8+ T cells in alopecia areata. Deletions cut 0 bases from V and 6 bases from J, with 8 bases between. Germline V gene sequence: CDR1 SGHAT, CDR2 FQNNGV. The CDR3 is made up of 13 amino acids. Whole-study results and caveats: Scalp sequencing also captures normal skin's resident alphabeta T cells. Greater clonality was observed in lesional scalp samples, especially alopecia totalis/universalis, versus normal scalp.

Extraction of RNA preceded its reverse transcription into cDNA, which served as the sequencing template. Data came from immunoSEQ multiplex PCR; TCRdb stores just in-frame clones and leaves some out. The repertoire holds around 100,000 clones, with around 60% as singletons. Note on this clone: Its target is not known.

CD4+ and CD8+ T cells were sorted from PBMCs stained for CD3, CD4 and CD8. The sample was CD4+ T cells sorted from blood. The chain combines TRBV11-2 with TRBJ1-2; unclear D gene. The clonotype originates from a human donor in good health. The CDR3 spells CASSLDRWDGYTF. The CDR3 DNA is TGTGCCAGCAGCTTAGATCGGTGGGATGGCTACACCTTC. Looking up the rest from reference TRBV11-2 and TRBJ1-2 gives the full variable domain: EAGVAQSPRYKIIEKRQSVAFWCNPISGHATLYWYQQILGQGPKLLIQFQNNGVVDDSQLPKDRFSAERLKGVDSTLKIQPAKLEDSAVYLCASSLDRWDGYTFGSGTRLTVV.